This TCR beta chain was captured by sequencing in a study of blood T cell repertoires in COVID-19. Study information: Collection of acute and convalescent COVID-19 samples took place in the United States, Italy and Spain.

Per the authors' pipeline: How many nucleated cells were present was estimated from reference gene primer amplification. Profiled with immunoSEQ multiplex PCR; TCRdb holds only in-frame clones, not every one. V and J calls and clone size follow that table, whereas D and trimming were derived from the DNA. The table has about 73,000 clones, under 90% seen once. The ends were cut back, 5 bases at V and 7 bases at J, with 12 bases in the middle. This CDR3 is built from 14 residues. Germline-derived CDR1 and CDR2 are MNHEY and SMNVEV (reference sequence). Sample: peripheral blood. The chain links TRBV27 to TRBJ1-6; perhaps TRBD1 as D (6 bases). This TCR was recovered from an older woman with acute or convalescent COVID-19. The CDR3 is CASSIGTWNSPLHF. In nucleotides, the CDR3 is TGTGCCAGCAGTATCGGGACATGGAATTCACCCCTCCACTTT.